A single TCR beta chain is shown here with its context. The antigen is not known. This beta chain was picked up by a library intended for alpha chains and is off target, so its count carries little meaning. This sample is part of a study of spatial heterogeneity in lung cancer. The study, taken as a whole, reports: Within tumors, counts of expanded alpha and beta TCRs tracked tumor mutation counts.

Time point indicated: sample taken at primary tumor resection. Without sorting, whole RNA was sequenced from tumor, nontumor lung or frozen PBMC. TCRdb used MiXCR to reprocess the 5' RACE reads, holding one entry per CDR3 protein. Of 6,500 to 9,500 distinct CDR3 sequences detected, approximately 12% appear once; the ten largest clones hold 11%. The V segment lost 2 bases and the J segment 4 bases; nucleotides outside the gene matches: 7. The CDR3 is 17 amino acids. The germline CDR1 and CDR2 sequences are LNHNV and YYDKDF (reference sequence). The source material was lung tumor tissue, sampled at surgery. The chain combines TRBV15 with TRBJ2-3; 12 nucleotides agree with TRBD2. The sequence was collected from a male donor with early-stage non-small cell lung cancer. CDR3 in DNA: TGTGCCACCAGCAGAAGACTAGCGGGAGCGGAAGCAGATACGCAGTATTTT. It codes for CATSRRLAGAEADTQYF.